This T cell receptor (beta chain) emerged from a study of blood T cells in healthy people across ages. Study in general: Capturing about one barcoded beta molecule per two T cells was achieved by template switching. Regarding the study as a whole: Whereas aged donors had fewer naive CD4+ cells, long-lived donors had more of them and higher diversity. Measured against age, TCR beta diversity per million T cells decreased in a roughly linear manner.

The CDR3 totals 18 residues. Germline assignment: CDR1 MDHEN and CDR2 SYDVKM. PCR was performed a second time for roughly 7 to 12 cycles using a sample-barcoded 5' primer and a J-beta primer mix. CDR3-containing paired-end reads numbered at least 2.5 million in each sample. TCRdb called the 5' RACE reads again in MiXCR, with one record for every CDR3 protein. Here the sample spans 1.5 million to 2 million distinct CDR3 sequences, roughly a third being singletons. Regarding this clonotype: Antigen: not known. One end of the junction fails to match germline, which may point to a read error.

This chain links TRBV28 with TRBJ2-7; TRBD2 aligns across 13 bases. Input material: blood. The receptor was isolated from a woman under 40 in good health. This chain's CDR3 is CASSSTSGRALRSYEQYF. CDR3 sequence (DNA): TGCGCCAGCAGTTCTACTAGCGGGAGGGCCCTCAGGTCCTACGAGCAGTACTTC.